This TCR beta chain was captured in a study of spatial heterogeneity in lung cancer. Study overall: Untreated early-stage non-small cell lung cancer patients, 55 to 85 in total, were the donors. At a median of about 26 months after resection, follow-up PBMC samples were sequenced when available.

Each CDR3 protein gets one entry after TCRdb re-called the 5' RACE reads with MiXCR. The sample consists of about 120,000 distinct CDR3 sequences, 12% of them appearing once. Time point specified: blood at routine non-recurrence follow-up after resection. Unsorted whole RNA of tumor, nontumor lung or frozen PBMC was sequenced. Per the germline V gene, CDR1 is WSHSY and CDR2 is SAAADI. V trimming: 5 bases; J trimming: 1 base; junction bases outside the gene matches: 8. This CDR3 has 16 residues. Findings of the study overall: More often at tumor resection than at routine follow-up, ubiquitous expanded tumor TCRs were detected in the blood.

For this clonotype: What it binds is not known.

Sequencing used PBMCs, obtained at follow-up. The chain couples TRBV10-2 to TRBJ2-5; 9 bases align to TRBD2. The clonotype comes from a male donor with early-stage non-small cell lung cancer. CDR3 nucleotide sequence: TGCGCCAGCAGTCCCCTAGCTAGCGGGGTCCAAGAGACCCAGTACTTC. It encodes CASSPLASGVQETQYF.